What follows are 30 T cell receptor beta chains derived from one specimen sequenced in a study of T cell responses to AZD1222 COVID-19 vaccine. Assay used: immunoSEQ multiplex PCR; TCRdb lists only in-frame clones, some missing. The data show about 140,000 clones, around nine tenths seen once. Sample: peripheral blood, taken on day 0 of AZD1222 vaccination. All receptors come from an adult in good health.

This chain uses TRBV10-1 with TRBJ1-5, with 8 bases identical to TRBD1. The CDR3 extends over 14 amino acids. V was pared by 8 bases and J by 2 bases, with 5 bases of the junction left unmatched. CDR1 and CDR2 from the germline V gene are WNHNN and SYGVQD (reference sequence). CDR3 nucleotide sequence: TGCGCCAGCTCCGACAGGGGTGGCAATCAGCCCCAGCATTTT. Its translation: CASSDRGGNQPQHF.

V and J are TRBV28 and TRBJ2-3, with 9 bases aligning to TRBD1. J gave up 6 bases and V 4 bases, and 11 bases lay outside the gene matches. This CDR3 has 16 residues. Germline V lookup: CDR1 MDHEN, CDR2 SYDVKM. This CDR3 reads CASSSQQGALTDTQYF. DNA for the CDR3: TGTGCCAGCAGTTCTCAACAGGGGGCGCTTACGGATACGCAGTATTTT.

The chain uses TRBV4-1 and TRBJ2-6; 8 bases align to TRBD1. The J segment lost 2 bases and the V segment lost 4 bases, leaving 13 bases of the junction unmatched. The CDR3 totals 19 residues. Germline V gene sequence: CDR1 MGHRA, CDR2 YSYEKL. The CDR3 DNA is TGCGCCAGCAGCCTCATGGGACAGGAAGTTTCCACTGGGGCCAACGTCCTGACTTTC. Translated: CASSLMGQEVSTGANVLTF.

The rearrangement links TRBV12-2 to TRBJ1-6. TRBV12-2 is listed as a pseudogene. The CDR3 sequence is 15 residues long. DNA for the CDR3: TGTGCAAGTCGCGTAGATCCGGGTATCTATTCACCCCTCCACTTT. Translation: CASRVDPGIYSPLHF.

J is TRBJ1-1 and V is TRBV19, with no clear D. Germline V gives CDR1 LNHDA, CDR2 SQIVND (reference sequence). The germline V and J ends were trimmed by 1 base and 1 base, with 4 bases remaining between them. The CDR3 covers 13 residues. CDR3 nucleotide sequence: TGTGCCAGTAGTATAGGGGGGAACACTGAAGCTTTCTTT. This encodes CASSIGGNTEAFF.

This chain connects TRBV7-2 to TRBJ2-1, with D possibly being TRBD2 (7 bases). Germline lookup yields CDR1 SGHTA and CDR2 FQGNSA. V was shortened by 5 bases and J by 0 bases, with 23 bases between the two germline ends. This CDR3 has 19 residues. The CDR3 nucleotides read TGTGCCAGCAGCCCCCGAGGGGCGGGGGCTATCTACTCCTACAATGAGCAGTTCTTC. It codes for CASSPRGAGAIYSYNEQFF.

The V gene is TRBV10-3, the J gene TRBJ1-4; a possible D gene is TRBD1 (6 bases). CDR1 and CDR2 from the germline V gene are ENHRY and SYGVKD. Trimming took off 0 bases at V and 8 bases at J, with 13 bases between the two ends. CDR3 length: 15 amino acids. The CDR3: CAISESTGSGEKLFF. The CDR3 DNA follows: TGTGCCATCAGTGAGTCCACAGGGTCTGGGGAAAAACTGTTTTTT.

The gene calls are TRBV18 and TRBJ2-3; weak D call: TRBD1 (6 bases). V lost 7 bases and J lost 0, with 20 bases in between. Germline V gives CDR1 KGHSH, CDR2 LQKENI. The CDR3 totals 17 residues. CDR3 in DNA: TGTGCCAGCTATGGGGAAGGGACATTTTCTAGCACAGATACGCAGTATTTT. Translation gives CASYGEGTFSSTDTQYF.

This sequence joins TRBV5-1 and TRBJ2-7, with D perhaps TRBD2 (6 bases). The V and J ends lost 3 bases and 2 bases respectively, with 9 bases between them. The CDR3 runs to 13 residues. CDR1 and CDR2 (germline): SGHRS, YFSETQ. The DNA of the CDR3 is TGCGCCAGCAGCTCCGGCGGGGCCTACGAGCAGTACTTC. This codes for CASSSGGAYEQYF.

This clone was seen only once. Here the CDR3 reads CASSPPSSGSPGELFF. Here the CDR3 DNA reads TGTGCCAGCTCACCACCGTCTAGCGGGAGCCCCGGGGAGCTGTTTTTT. The chain employs TRBV18 and TRBJ2-2, with 10 nucleotides matching TRBD2. With 0 bases clipped from V and 6 bases from J, the junction kept 4 bases outside the gene matches. CDR3 length: 16 amino acids. Germline CDR1 is KGHSH and CDR2 is LQKENI.

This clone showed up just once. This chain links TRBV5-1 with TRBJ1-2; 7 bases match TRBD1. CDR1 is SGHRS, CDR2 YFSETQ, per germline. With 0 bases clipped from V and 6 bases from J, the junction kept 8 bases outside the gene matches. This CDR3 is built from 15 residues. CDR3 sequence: CASSLGSGGGDGYTF. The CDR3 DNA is TGCGCCAGCAGCTTGGGTTCAGGGGGAGGCGATGGCTACACCTTC.

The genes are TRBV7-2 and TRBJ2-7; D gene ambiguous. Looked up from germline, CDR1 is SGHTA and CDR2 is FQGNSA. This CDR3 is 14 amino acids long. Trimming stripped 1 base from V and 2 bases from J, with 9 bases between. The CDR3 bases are TGTGCCAGCAGCTTAGTAAGCCAGCCCTACGAGCAGTACTTC. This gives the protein CASSLVSQPYEQYF.

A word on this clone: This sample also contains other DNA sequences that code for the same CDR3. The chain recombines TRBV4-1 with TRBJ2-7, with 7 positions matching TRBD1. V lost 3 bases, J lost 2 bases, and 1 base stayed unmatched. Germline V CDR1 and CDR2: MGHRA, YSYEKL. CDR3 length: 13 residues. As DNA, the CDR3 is TGCGCCAGCAGCCAGGACAGGACCTACGAGCAGTACTTC. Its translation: CASSQDRTYEQYF.

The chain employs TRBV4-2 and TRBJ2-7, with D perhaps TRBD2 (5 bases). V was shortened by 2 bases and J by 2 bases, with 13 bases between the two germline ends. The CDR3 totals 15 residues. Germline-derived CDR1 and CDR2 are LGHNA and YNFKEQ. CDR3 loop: CASSQRASSPYEQYF. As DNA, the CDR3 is TGTGCCAGCAGCCAACGGGCTAGCTCCCCCTACGAGCAGTACTTC.

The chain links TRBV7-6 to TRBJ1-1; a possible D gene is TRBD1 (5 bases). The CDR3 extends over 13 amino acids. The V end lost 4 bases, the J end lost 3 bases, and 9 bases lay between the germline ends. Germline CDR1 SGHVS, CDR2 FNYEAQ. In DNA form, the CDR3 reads TGTGCCAGCAGCTCGGGGACGTACACTGAAGCTTTCTTT. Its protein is CASSSGTYTEAFF.

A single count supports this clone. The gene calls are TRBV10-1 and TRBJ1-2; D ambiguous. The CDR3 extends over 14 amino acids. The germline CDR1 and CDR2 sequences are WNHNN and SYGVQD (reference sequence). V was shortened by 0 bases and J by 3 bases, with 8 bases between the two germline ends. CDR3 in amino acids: CASSESGVYYGYTF. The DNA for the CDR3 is TGCGCCAGCAGTGAGTCTGGAGTTTACTATGGCTACACCTTC.

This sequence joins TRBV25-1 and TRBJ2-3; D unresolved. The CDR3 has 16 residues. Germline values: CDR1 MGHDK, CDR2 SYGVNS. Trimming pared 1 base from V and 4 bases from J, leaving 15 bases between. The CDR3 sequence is CASSESSRTMADTQYF. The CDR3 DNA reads TGTGCCAGCAGTGAATCCAGCAGGACCATGGCAGATACGCAGTATTTT.

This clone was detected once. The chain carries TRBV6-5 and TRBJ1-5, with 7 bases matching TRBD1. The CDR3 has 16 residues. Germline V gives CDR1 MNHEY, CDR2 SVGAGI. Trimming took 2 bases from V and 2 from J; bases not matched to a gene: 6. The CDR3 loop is CASSYVRGPGNQPQHF. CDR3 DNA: TGTGCCAGCAGTTACGTAAGGGGGCCGGGCAATCAGCCCCAGCATTTT.

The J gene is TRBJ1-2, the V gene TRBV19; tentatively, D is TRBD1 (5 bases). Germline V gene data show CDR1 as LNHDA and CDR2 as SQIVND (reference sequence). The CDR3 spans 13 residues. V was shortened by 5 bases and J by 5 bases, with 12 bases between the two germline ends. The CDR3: CASSLRQNYGYTF. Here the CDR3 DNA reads TGTGCCAGTAGTTTGAGACAGAATTATGGCTACACCTTC.

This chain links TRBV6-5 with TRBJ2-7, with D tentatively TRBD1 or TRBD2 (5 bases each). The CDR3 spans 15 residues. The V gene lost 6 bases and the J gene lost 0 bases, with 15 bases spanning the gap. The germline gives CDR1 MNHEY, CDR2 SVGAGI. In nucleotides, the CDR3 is TGTGCCAGCAGGGTCGGGGCAGGACTCTCCTACGAGCAGTACTTC. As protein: CASRVGAGLSYEQYF.

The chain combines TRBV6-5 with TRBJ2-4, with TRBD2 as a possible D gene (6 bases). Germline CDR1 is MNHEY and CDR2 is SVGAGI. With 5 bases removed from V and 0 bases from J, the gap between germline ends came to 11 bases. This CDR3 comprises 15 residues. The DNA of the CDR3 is TGTGCCAGCAGTACATCGGGACTAGCCAAAAACATTCAGTACTTC. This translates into CASSTSGLAKNIQYF.

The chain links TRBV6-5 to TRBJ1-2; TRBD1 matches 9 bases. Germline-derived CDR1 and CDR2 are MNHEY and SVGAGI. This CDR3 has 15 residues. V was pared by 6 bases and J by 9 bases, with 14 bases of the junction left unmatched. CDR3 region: CASRLNFGTGNSYTF. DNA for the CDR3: TGTGCCAGCAGACTTAACTTCGGGACAGGGAATAGCTACACCTTC.

The CDR3 loop is CASIRFRTYEQYF. CDR3 in DNA: TGCGCCAGCATTAGGTTCAGGACCTACGAGCAGTACTTC. J is TRBJ2-7 and V is TRBV23-1; D is ambiguous. TRBV23-1 is an ORF for which the function is uncertain. The germline V and J ends were trimmed by 7 bases and 2 bases, with 12 bases remaining between them. The CDR3 covers 13 residues.

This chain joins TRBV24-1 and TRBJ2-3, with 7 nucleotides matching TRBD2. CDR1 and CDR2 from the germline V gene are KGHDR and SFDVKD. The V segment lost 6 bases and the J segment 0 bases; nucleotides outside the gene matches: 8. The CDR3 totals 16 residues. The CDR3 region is CATSKPSGTSTDTQYF. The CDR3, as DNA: TGTGCCACCAGTAAACCTAGCGGCACAAGCACAGATACGCAGTATTTT.

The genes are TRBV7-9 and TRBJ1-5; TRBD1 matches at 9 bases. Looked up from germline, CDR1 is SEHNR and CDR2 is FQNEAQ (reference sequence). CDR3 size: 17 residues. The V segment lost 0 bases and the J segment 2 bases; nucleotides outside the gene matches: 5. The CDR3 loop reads CASSLATGGIGNQPQHF. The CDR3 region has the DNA TGTGCCAGCAGCTTAGCCACAGGGGGCATCGGCAATCAGCCCCAGCATTTT.

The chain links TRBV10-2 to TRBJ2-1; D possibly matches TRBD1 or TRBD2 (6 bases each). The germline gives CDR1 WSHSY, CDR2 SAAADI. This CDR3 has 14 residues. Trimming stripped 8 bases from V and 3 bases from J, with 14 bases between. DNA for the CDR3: TGCGCCAGCCACATGGAGGGGGGCTACAATGAGCAGTTCTTC. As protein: CASHMEGGYNEQFF.

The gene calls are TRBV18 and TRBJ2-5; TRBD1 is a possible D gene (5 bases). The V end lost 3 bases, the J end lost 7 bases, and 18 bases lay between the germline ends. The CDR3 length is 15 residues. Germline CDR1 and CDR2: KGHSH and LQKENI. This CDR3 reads CASSPAQANQGTQYF. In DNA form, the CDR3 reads TGTGCCAGCTCACCGGCACAGGCAAACCAGGGGACCCAGTACTTC.

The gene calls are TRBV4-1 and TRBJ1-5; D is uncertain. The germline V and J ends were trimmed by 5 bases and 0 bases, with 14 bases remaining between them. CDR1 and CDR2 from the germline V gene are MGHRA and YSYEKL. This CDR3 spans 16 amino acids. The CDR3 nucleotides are TGCGCCAGCAGCGAAACACAGACGTATAGCAATCAGCCCCAGCATTTT. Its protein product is CASSETQTYSNQPQHF.

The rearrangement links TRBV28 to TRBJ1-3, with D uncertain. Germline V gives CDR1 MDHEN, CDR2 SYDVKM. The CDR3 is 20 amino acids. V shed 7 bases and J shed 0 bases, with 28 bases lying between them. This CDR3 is CASTIWPGTPLEPSGNTIYF. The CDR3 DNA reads TGTGCCAGCACCATATGGCCCGGCACACCCCTTGAACCCTCTGGAAACACCATATATTTT. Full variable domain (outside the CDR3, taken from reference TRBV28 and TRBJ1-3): DVKVTQSSRYLVKRTGEKVFLECVQDMDHENMFWYRQDPGLGLRLIYFSYDVKMKEKGDIPEGYSVSREKKERFSLILESASTNQTSMYLCASTIWPGTPLEPSGNTIYFGEGSWLTVV.

For the CDR3, the DNA is TGTGCCAGCTCACCACCGACCTACAATGAGCAGTTCTTC. The encoded protein is CASSPPTYNEQFF. The V call is TRBV18, the J call TRBJ2-1; no firm D call. Trimming stripped 0 bases from V and 2 bases from J, with 2 bases between. CDR1 is KGHSH and CDR2 is LQKENI in the germline V gene. The CDR3 consists of 13 residues.